A single T cell receptor (beta chain) is shown here with its context. Germline V CDR1 and CDR2: SGHTA, FQGNSA. V was clipped by 5 bases and J by 6 bases; unmatched bases: 3. There are 15 residues in the CDR3. Original analysis: The assay estimated nucleated cells by amplifying reference gene primers. Libraries were prepared by immunoSEQ multiplex PCR; TCRdb keeps only in-frame clonotypes and omits some of them. V, J and clone size were drawn from that table, and D and trimming were deduced from the DNA. The sample consists of over 110,000 clones, approximately 88% of them appearing once. The sample originates from a study of blood T cell repertoires in COVID-19.

V gene TRBV7-2 combines with J gene TRBJ2-1; 14 nucleotides line up with TRBD2. This TCR was recovered from a man between 35 and 55 years old with acute COVID-19. The sample taken for sequencing was PBMCs or T cells enriched from blood (not recorded which). CDR3 protein: CASSLGLAGGNEQFF. In nucleotides, the CDR3 is TGTGCCAGCAGCCTTGGACTAGCGGGAGGCAATGAGCAGTTCTTC. The full variable domain, its missing parts supplied by reference TRBV7-2 and TRBJ2-1, is GAGVSQSPSNKVTEKGKDVELRCDPISGHTALYWYRQSLGQGLEFLIYFQGNSAPDKSGLPSDRFSAERTGGSVSTLTIQRTQQEDSAVYLCASSLGLAGGNEQFFGPGTRLTVL.